These 10 T cell receptor beta chains were all obtained from the same sample, sequenced in a study of T cells in Graves' hyperthyroidism and ophthalmopathy. Amplification yielded TCR beta CDR3 regions, with RNA transcripts as the source. The HTBI primer set was used in a first-round RT-PCR of the TCR CDR3. TCRdb reprocessed the multiplex PCR reads via MiXCR and lists one record per CDR3 protein. The sample holds 300,000 to 500,000 distinct CDR3 sequences, more than 12% seen once. The sequencing sample was made of blood. These receptors all stem from a woman younger than 45 with Graves' hyperthyroidism.

This clonotype occurred many times. CDR3 nucleotide sequence: TGTGCCAGCAGTAAGTGGACTAGCGGGAGGATTTCCTACAATGAGCAGTTCTTC. It translates to CASSKWTSGRISYNEQFF. J is TRBJ2-1 and V is TRBV28; TRBD2 matches at 14 bases. This CDR3 region has 18 residues. CDR1 and CDR2 from the germline V gene are MDHEN and SYDVKM. Germline trimming cut 5 bases from V and 1 base from J; bases unmatched to any gene: 7.

V is TRBV5-5 and J is TRBJ1-5; no clear D. With 1 base removed from V and 4 bases from J, the gap between germline ends came to 9 bases. The CDR3 length is 14 residues. In germline, CDR1 is SGHKS, CDR2 YYEKEE (reference sequence). CDR3 in amino acids: CASSLRLTNQPQHF. In nucleotides, the CDR3 is TGTGCCAGCAGCTTGAGGCTGACTAATCAGCCCCAGCATTTT.

This clonotype was observed at least ten times. The J gene is TRBJ1-1, the V gene TRBV2; TRBD1 matches 8 bases. The CDR3 has 11 amino acids. Unmatched junction bases numbered 0, after V lost 6 bases and J lost 6 bases. Per germline, CDR1 SNHLY and CDR2 FYNNEI. The CDR3 nucleotides read TGTGCCAGCAGGACAGGGGCTGAAGCTTTCTTT. It codes for CASRTGAEAFF. Filled out from reference TRBV2 and TRBJ1-1, the complete variable domain reads EPEVTQTPSHQVTQMGQEVILRCVPISNHLYFYWYRQILGQKVEFLVSFYNNEISEKSEIFDDQFSVERPDGSNFTLKIRSTKLEDSAMYFCASRTGAEAFFGQGTRLTVV.

This clonotype was recorded many times. The gene calls are TRBV3-1 and TRBJ1-1; D is unclear. Trimming left V 2 bases short and J 0 bases short, with 4 bases between. Germline-derived CDR1 and CDR2 are LGHDT and YNNKEL (reference sequence). This CDR3 contains 13 residues. The DNA of the CDR3 is TGTGCCAGCAGCCAATCGGTGAACACTGAAGCTTTCTTT. Its protein product is CASSQSVNTEAFF.

The genes are TRBV3-1 and TRBJ2-7; tentative D call: TRBD2 (5 bases). The CDR3 contains 14 residues. Trimming pared 4 bases from V and 2 bases from J, leaving 12 bases between. Germline values: CDR1 LGHDT, CDR2 YNNKEL (reference sequence). CDR3 loop: CASSPLRVPYEQYF. As DNA, the CDR3 is TGTGCCAGCAGCCCCTTGAGGGTCCCCTACGAGCAGTACTTC.

The J gene is TRBJ2-7, the V gene TRBV4-1; TRBD2 is a possible D gene (5 bases). The CDR3 totals 14 residues. Deletions cut 3 bases from V and 3 bases from J, with 12 bases between. Per the germline V gene, CDR1 is MGHRA and CDR2 is YSYEKL. The CDR3 DNA reads TGCGCCAGCAGCCAGGAGGACCTGGTCTACGAGCAGTACTTC. Its protein product is CASSQEDLVYEQYF.

The chain uses TRBV3-1 and TRBJ2-7, with 9 bases fitting TRBD1. The CDR3 is 14 residues long. After removal of 4 bases from V and 6 bases from J, the junction contained 7 bases not matched to a gene. Germline assignment: CDR1 LGHDT and CDR2 YNNKEL (reference sequence). CDR3 sequence: CASSPGTGIREQYF. The CDR3 coding sequence is TGTGCCAGCAGCCCGGGGACAGGGATTCGCGAGCAGTACTTC.

The gene calls are TRBV3-1 and TRBJ1-1; tentative D call: TRBD1 (6 bases). There are 14 residues in the CDR3. With 5 bases removed from V and 4 bases from J, the gap between germline ends came to 14 bases. Germline V CDR1 and CDR2: LGHDT, YNNKEL (reference sequence). As DNA, the CDR3 is TGTGCCAGCAGCTCTAACAGGGTGGGCACTGAAGCTTTCTTT. Its translation is CASSSNRVGTEAFF. The full variable domain, its missing parts supplied by reference TRBV3-1 and TRBJ1-1, is DTAVSQTPKYLVTQMGNDKSIKCEQNLGHDTMYWYKQDSKKFLKIMFSYNNKELIINETVPNRFSPKSPDKAHLNLHINSLELGDSAVYFCASSSNRVGTEAFFGQGTRLTVV.

A few counts support this clonotype. This rearrangement joins TRBV10-1 to TRBJ2-1; 10 bases agree with TRBD2. The length of the CDR3 is 14 residues. V shed 5 bases and J 8 bases; nucleotides not matched to a gene: 6. From germline, CDR1 is WNHNN and CDR2 SYGVQD (reference sequence). The CDR3 spells CASSMSSGSYEQFF. The CDR3 bases are TGCGCCAGCAGTATGTCTAGCGGGAGCTATGAGCAGTTCTTC.

This chain uses TRBV11-2 with TRBJ2-2, with a weak D call TRBD2 (6 bases). The V end lost 5 bases, the J end lost 1 base, and 11 bases lay between the germline ends. The germline V gene has CDR1 SGHAT and CDR2 FQNNGV. The CDR3 is made up of 15 amino acids. The chain's CDR3 is CASSTGLQNTGELFF. The CDR3, as DNA: TGTGCCAGCAGCACGGGACTCCAGAACACCGGGGAGCTGTTTTTT.